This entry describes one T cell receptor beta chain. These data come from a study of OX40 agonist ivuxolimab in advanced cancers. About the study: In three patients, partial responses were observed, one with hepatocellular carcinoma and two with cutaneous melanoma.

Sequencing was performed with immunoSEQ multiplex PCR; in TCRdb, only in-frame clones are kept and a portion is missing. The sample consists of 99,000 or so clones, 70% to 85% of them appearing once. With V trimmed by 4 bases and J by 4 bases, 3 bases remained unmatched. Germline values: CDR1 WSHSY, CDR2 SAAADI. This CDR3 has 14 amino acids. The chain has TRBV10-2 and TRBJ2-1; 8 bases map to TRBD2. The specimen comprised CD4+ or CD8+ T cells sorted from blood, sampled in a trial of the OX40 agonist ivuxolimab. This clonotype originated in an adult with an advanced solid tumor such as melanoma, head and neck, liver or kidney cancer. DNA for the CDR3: TGCGCCAGCAGTGTAAGCGGGAGTTACAATGAGCAGTTCTTC. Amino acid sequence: CASSVSGSYNEQFF.